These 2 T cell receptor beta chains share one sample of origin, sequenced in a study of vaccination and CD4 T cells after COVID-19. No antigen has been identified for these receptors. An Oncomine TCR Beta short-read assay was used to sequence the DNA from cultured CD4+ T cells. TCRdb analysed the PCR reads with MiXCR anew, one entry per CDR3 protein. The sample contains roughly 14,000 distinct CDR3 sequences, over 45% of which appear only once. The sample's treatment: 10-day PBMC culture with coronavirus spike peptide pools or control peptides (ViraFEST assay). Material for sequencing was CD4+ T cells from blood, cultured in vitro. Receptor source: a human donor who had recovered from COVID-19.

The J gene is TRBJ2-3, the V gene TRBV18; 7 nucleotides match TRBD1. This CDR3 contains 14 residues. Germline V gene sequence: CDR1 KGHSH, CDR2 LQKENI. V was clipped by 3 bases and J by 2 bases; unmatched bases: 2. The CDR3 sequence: CASSPGQDTDTQYF. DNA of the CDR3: TGTGCCAGCTCACCTGGACAGGACACAGATACGCAGTATTTT.

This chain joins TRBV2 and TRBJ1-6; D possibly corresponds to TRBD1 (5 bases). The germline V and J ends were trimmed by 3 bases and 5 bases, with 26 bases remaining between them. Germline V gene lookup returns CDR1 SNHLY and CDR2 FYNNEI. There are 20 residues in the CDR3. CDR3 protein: CASSDGRKFQGVGNNSPLHF. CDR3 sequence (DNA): TGTGCCAGCAGTGATGGCCGCAAATTTCAGGGCGTGGGTAATAATTCACCCCTCCACTTT.